The clone carrying this T cell receptor (beta chain) came up a few times. This sample stems from a study of blood T cell repertoires in COVID-19. Study information: Acute and convalescent COVID-19 specimens originated in the United States, Italy and Spain. T cells, B-cell-depleted T cells, or PBMCs supplied cDNA or gDNA.

Original analysis: Using reference gene primer amplification, nucleated cell counts were estimated. Sequencing was performed with immunoSEQ multiplex PCR; in TCRdb, only in-frame clones are kept and a portion is missing. The V and J calls and the clone size are those of that table, but D and trimming were determined from the DNA. The repertoire consists of more than 35,000 clones, with roughly 69% occurring once and the leading ten covering 6.2%. This receptor was obtained from a man older than 75 with acute or convalescent COVID-19. Sequencing used peripheral blood.

The CDR3 coding sequence is TGTGCCAGTAGAAGGGACAGGGGCGACAATCAGCCCCAGCATTTT. Translating gives CASRRDRGDNQPQHF. The chain combines TRBV19 with TRBJ1-5, with 10 positions matching TRBD1. The V and J ends lost 6 bases and 3 bases, in that order; junction bases with no gene match: 5. Germline V CDR1 and CDR2: LNHDA, SQIVND (reference sequence). The CDR3 spans 15 residues.